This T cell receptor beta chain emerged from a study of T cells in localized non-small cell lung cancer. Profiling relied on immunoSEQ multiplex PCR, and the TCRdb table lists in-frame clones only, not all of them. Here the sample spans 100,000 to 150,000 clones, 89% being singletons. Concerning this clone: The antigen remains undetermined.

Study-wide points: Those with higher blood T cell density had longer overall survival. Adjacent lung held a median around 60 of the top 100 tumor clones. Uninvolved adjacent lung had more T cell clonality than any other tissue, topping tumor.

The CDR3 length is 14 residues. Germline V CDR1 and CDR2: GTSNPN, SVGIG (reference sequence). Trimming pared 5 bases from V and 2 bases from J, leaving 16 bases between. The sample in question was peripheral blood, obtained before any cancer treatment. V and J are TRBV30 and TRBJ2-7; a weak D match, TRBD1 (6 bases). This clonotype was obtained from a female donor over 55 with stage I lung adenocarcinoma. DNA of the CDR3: TGTGCCTGGGCCCCAGGGGACCCTCCCTACGAGCAGTACTTC. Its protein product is CAWAPGDPPYEQYF. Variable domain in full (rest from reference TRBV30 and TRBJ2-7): SQTIHQWPATLVQPVGSPLSLECTVEGTSNPNLYWYRQAAGRGLQLLFYSVGIGQISSEVPQNLSASRPQDRQFILSSKKLLLSDSGFYLCAWAPGDPPYEQYFGPGTRLTVT.